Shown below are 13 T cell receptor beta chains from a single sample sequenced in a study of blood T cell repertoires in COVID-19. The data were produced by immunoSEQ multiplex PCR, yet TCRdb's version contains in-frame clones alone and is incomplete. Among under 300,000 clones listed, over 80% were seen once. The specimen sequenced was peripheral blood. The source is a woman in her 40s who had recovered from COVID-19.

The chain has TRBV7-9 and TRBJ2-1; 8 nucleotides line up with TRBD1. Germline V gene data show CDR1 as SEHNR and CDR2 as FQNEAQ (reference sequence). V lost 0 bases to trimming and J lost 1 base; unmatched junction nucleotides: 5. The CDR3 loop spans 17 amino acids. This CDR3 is CASSLAIGQGSYNEQFF. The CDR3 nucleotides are TGTGCCAGCAGCTTAGCGATCGGACAGGGTTCCTACAATGAGCAGTTCTTC.

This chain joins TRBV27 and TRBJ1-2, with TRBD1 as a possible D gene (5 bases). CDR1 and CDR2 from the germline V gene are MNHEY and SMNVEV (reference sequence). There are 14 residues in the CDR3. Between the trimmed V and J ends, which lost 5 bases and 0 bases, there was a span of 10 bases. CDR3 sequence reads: CASSRGGTNYGYTF. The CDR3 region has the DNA TGTGCCAGCAGTAGGGGCGGGACTAACTATGGCTACACCTTC.

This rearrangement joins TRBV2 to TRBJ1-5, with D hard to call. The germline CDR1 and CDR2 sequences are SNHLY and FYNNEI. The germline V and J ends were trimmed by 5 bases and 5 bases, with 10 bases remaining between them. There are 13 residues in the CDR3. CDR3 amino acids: CASSQEDHQPQHF. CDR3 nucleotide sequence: TGTGCCAGCAGTCAGGAGGATCATCAGCCCCAGCATTTT.

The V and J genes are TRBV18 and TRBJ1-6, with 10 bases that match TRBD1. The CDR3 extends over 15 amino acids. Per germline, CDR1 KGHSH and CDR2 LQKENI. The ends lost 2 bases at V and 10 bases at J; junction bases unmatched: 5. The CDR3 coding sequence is TGTGCCAGCTCACCAGGGGACAGGGGAGTGTCACCCCTCCACTTT. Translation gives CASSPGDRGVSPLHF.

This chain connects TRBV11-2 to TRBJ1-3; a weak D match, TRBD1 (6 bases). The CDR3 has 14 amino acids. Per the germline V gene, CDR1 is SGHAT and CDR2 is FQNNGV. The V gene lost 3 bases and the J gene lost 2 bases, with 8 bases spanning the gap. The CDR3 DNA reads TGTGCCAGCAGCTTTACAGGGACTGGAAACACCATATATTTT. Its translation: CASSFTGTGNTIYF. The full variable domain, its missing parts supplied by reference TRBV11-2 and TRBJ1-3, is EAGVAQSPRYKIIEKRQSVAFWCNPISGHATLYWYQQILGQGPKLLIQFQNNGVVDDSQLPKDRFSAERLKGVDSTLKIQPAKLEDSAVYLCASSFTGTGNTIYFGEGSWLTVV.

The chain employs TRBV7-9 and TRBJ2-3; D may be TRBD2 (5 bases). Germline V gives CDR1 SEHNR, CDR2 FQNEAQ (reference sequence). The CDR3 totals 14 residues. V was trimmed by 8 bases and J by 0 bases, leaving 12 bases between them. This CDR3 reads CASSIGVSTDTQYF. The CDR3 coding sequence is TGTGCCAGCTCCATCGGGGTGAGCACAGATACGCAGTATTTT.

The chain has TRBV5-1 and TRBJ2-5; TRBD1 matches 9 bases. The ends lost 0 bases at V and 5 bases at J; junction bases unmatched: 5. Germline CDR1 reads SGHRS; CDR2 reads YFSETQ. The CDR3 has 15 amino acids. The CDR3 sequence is CASSLAGQGRETQYF. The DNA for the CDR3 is TGCGCCAGCAGCTTGGCGGGACAGGGCAGGGAGACCCAGTACTTC.

CDR3 residues: CATSREGGGYGYTF. For the CDR3, the DNA is TGTGCCACCAGCAGAGAGGGTGGAGGTTATGGCTACACCTTC. V usage is TRBV15 and J usage is TRBJ1-2; D not resolved. Germline loops: CDR1 LNHNV, CDR2 YYDKDF (reference sequence). V was pared by 0 bases and J by 5 bases, with 10 bases between. This CDR3 is 14 amino acids long.

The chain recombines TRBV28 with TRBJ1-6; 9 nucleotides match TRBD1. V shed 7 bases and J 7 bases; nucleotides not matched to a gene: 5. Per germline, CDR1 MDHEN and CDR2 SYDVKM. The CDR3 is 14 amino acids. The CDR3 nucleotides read TGTGCCAGCAACTCGGGGACAGGGAATTCACCCCTCCACTTT. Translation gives CASNSGTGNSPLHF. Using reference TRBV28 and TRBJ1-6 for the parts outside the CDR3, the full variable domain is DVKVTQSSRYLVKRTGEKVFLECVQDMDHENMFWYRQDPGLGLRLIYFSYDVKMKEKGDIPEGYSVSREKKERFSLILESASTNQTSMYLCASNSGTGNSPLHFGNGTRLTVT.

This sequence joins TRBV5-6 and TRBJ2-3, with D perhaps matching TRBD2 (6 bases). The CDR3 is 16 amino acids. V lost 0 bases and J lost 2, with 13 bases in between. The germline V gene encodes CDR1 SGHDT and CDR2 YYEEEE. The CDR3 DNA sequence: TGTGCCAGCAGCTTGGCGGGGGACGGTTCCACAGATACGCAGTATTTT. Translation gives CASSLAGDGSTDTQYF.

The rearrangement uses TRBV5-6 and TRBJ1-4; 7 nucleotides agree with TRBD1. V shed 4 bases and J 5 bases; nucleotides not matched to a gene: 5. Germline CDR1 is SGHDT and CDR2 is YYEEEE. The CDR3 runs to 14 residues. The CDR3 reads CASSAQGQNEKLFF. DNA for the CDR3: TGTGCCAGCAGCGCACAGGGGCAGAATGAAAAACTGTTTTTT.

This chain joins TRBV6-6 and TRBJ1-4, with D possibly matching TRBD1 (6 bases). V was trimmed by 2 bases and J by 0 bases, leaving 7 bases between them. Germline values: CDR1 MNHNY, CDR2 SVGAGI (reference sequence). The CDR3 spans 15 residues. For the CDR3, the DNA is TGTGCCAGCAGTTACGGACAGACAACTAATGAAAAACTGTTTTTT. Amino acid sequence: CASSYGQTTNEKLFF.

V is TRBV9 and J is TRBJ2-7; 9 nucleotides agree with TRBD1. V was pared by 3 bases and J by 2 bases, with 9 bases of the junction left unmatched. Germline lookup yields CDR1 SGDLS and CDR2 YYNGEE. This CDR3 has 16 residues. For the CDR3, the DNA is TGTGCCAGCAGCGCAAGCCGGGACAGGGAAACCTACGAGCAGTACTTC. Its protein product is CASSASRDRETYEQYF.